The 6 T cell receptor beta chains given below trace back to one sample, sequenced in a study of blood T cell repertoires in COVID-19. The assay was immunoSEQ multiplex PCR, and TCRdb's table has in-frame clones only and misses some. The table records 300,000 to 350,000 clones, 88% of them present only once. What was sequenced was peripheral blood. The source is a woman aged 70-85 years with COVID-19, enrolled during active disease.

This chain connects TRBV5-8 to TRBJ1-2; 8 nucleotides match TRBD1. This CDR3 has 15 amino acids. Looked up from germline, CDR1 is SGHTS and CDR2 is YDEGEE. V lost 2 bases to trimming and J lost 7 bases; unmatched junction nucleotides: 10. The CDR3 nucleotides are TGTGCCAGCAGCTTCCGGGACAGGCAAACAGGTGGCTACACCTTC. Its translation is CASSFRDRQTGGYTF. Filled out from reference TRBV5-8 and TRBJ1-2, the complete variable domain reads EAGVTQSPTHLIKTRGQQATLRCSPISGHTSVYWYQQALGLGLQFLLWYDEGEERNRGNFPPRFSGRQFPNYSSELNVNALELEDSALYLCASSFRDRQTGGYTFGSGTRLTVV.

V is TRBV11-3 and J is TRBJ1-1; the match to TRBD1 covers 10 bases. V was clipped by 5 bases and J by 6 bases; unmatched bases: 3. CDR1 is SGHNT, CDR2 YENEEA, per germline. The CDR3 runs 13 residues. The chain's CDR3 is CASSAGQGAEAFF. The DNA for the CDR3 is TGTGCCAGCAGCGCTGGACAGGGGGCTGAAGCTTTCTTT.

The rearrangement uses TRBV7-3 and TRBJ1-2, with 7 bases lining up with TRBD1. Trimming cost V 5 bases and J 9 bases; bases outside gene matches: 9. The CDR3 totals 13 residues. Germline V gives CDR1 SGHTA, CDR2 FQGTGA. The CDR3 protein is CASSQGGTASYTF. The CDR3 DNA follows: TGTGCCAGCAGCCAGGGTGGGACAGCTAGCTACACCTTC.

The chain has TRBV6-5 and TRBJ1-1; D gene uncertain. This CDR3 contains 14 residues. From germline, CDR1 is MNHEY and CDR2 SVGAGI. The V end lost 7 bases, the J end lost 1 base, and 13 bases lay between the germline ends. The CDR3 DNA reads as TGTGCCAGCACGGAAGGGAGATGGAACACTGAAGCTTTCTTT. It encodes CASTEGRWNTEAFF.

This clone occurred once. This rearrangement joins TRBV5-4 to TRBJ1-4; D remains ambiguous. Deletions cut 4 bases from V and 0 bases from J, with 10 bases between. This CDR3 region has 15 residues. The germline CDR1 and CDR2 sequences are SGHNT and YYREEE (reference sequence). The CDR3 DNA follows: TGTGCCAGCAGCAAAAGAGACACAACTAATGAAAAACTGTTTTTT. Translated, it gives CASSKRDTTNEKLFF.

The rearrangement links TRBV19 to TRBJ1-4; TRBD1 agrees at 7 bases. J was trimmed by 0 bases and V by 11 bases; bases with no gene match: 18. The CDR3 covers 18 residues. The V gene's germline CDR1 is LNHDA and CDR2 SQIVND (reference sequence). The CDR3 protein is CAGNNKIGQEATNEKLFF. The DNA for the CDR3 is TGTGCCGGAAATAATAAGATCGGACAGGAGGCAACTAATGAAAAACTGTTTTTT.